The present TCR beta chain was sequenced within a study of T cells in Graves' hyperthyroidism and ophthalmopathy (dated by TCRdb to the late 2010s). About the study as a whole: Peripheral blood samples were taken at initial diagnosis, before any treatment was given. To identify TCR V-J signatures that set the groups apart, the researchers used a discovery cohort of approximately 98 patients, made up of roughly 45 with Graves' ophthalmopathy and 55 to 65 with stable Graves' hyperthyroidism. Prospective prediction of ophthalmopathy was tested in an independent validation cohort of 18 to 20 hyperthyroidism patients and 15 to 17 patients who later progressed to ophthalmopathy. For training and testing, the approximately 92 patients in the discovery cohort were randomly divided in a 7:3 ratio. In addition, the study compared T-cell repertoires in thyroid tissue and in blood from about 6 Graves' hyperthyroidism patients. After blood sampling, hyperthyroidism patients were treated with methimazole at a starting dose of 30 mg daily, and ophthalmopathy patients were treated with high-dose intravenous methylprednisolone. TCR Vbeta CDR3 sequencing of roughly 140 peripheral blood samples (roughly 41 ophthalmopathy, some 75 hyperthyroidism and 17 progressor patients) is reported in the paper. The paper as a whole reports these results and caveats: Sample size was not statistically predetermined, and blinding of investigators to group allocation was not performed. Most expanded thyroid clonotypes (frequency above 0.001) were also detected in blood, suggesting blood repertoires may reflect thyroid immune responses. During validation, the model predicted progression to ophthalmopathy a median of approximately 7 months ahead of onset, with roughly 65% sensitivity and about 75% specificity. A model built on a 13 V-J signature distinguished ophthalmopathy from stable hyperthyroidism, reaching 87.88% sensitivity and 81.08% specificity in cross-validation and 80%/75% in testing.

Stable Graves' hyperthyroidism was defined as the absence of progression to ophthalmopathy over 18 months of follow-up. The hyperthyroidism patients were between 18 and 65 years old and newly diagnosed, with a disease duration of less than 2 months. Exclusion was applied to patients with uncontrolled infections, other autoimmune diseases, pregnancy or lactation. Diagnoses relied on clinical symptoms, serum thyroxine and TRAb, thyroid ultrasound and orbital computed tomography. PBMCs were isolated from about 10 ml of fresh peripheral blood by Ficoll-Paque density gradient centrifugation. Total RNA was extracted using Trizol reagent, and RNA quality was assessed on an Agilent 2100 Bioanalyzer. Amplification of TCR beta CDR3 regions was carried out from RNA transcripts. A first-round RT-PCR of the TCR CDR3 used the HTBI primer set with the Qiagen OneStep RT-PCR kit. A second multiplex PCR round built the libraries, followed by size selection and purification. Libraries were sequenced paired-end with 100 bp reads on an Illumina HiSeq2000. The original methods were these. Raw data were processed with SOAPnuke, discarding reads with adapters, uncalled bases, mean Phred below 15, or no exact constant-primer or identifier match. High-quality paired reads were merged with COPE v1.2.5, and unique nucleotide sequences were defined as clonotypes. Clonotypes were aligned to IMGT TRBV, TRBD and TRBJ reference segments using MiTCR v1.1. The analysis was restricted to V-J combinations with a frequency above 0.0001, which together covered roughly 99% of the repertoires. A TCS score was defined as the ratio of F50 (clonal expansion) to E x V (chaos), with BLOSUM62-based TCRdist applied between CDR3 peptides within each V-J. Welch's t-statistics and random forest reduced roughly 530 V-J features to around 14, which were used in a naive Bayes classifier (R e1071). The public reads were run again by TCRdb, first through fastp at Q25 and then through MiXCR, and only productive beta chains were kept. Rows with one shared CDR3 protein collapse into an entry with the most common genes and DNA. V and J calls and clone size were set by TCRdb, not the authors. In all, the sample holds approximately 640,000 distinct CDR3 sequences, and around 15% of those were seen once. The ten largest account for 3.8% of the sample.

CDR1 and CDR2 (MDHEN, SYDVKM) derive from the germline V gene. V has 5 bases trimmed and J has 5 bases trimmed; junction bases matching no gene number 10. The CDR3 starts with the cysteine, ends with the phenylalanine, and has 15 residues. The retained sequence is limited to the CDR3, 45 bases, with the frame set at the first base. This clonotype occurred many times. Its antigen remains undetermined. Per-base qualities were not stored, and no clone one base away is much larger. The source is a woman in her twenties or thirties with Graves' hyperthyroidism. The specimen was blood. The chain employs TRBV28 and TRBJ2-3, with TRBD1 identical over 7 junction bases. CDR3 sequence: CASSPPTGLEDTQYF. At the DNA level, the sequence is TGTGCCAGCAGTCCCCCGACAGGGTTGGAAGATACGCAGTATTTT.